Each of the 11 T cell receptor beta chains below was sequenced from the same sample in a study of CD8+ T cells in alopecia areata. Sequencing relied on a cDNA template that was reverse transcribed from extracted RNA. Method: immunoSEQ multiplex PCR; TCRdb's copy keeps in-frame clones and lacks some. The sample contains more than 110,000 clones, roughly three fifths of which appear only once. The material sequenced was CD4+ T cells sorted from blood, taken at week 0. The receptors were gathered from a human donor with alopecia areata.

This clone was detected only a few times. The rearrangement links TRBV7-8 to TRBJ2-5, with D uncertain. Germline V gives CDR1 SGHVS, CDR2 FQNEAQ. The CDR3 has 13 amino acids. Trimming cost V 2 bases and J 4 bases, with 8 bases left between them. CDR3 DNA sequence: TGTGCCAGCAGCTTAAGGCAGTCAGAGACCCAGTACTTC. It codes for CASSLRQSETQYF. The complete variable domain, with remaining parts taken from reference TRBV7-8 and TRBJ2-5, reads GAGVSQSPRYKVAKRGQDVALRCDPISGHVSLFWYQQALGQGPEFLTYFQNEAQLDKSGLPSDRFFAERPEGSVSTLKIQRTQQEDSAVYLCASSLRQSETQYFGPGTRLLVL.

The V gene is TRBV15, the J gene TRBJ1-2, with D possibly matching TRBD1 (5 bases). CDR1 is LNHNV and CDR2 is YYDKDF in the germline V gene (reference sequence). CDR3 length equals 13 residues. The V end was cut by 6 bases, the J end by 2 bases, with 10 bases between. The CDR3 loop reads CATREDTNYGYTF. In nucleotides, the CDR3 is TGTGCCACCAGAGAGGACACCAACTATGGCTACACCTTC.

V is TRBV19 and J is TRBJ1-5, with a weak D call TRBD1 (6 bases). This CDR3 comprises 13 residues. Germline CDR1 and CDR2: LNHDA and SQIVND (reference sequence). V gave up 5 bases and J gave up 5 bases, with 10 bases separating them. The CDR3 region has the DNA TGTGCCAGTAGTCCAGGGGTTGATCAGCCCCAGCATTTT. Protein sequence: CASSPGVDQPQHF.

This sequence joins TRBV15 and TRBJ1-2, with unresolved D. The V gene's germline CDR1 is LNHNV and CDR2 YYDKDF (reference sequence). The CDR3 contains 16 residues. Trimming cost V 0 bases and J 3 bases, with 14 bases left between them. The CDR3 sequence: CATSRDRGNGYYGYTF. CDR3 coding DNA: TGTGCCACCAGCAGAGATCGCGGTAATGGGTACTATGGCTACACCTTC. Based on the CDR3 plus reference TRBV15 and TRBJ1-2, the full variable domain is DAMVIQNPRYQVTQFGKPVTLSCSQTLNHNVMYWYQQKSSQAPKLLFHYYDKDFNNEADTPDNFQSRRPNTSFCFLDIRSPGLGDTAMYLCATSRDRGNGYYGYTFGSGTRLTVV.

The rearrangement joins TRBV5-1 to TRBJ1-6, with TRBD1 identical over 7 bases. With 4 bases clipped from V and 8 bases from J, the junction kept 6 bases outside the gene matches. Germline lookup yields CDR1 SGHRS and CDR2 YFSETQ. The CDR3 consists of 14 residues. CDR3 sequence: CASSPQGNHSPLHF. The CDR3 DNA follows: TGCGCCAGCAGCCCACAGGGGAATCATTCACCCCTCCACTTT.

This clone has only one observation. This chain connects TRBV29-1 to TRBJ2-7, with D unresolved. CDR1 and CDR2 from the germline V gene are SQVTM and ANQGSEA. This CDR3 is 14 amino acids long. V lost 4 bases and J 2 bases, leaving 15 bases between the germline ends. The CDR3 protein is CSVVRVSPPYEQYF. CDR3 DNA: TGCAGCGTTGTGCGAGTCAGTCCCCCCTACGAGCAGTACTTC.

At least ten counts were recorded for this clone. The gene calls are TRBV10-3 and TRBJ2-5; D is undetermined. The CDR3 contains 12 residues. Germline CDR1 is ENHRY and CDR2 is SYGVKD. Deletions cut 0 bases from V and 7 bases from J, with 6 bases between. The CDR3 sequence is CAISESSGTQYF. The CDR3, as DNA: TGTGCCATCAGTGAGTCCTCGGGGACCCAGTACTTC.

The chain combines TRBV15 with TRBJ2-2; D is undetermined. Germline V gene data show CDR1 as LNHNV and CDR2 as YYDKDF (reference sequence). V was pared by 0 bases and J by 7 bases, with 3 bases between. The CDR3 totals 12 residues. The CDR3 protein is CATSRDRGELFF. The CDR3, as DNA: TGTGCCACCAGCAGAGATCGCGGGGAGCTGTTTTTT.

The chain joins TRBV5-1 to TRBJ1-1; TRBD1 might be the D (5 bases). The germline V gene encodes CDR1 SGHRS and CDR2 YFSETQ. The CDR3 runs to 14 residues. Trimming cost V 4 bases and J 1 base, with 11 bases left between them. CDR3 loop: CASSVGHSNTEAFF. As DNA, the CDR3 is TGCGCCAGCAGCGTCGGACATTCGAACACTGAAGCTTTCTTT.

The rearrangement uses TRBV2 and TRBJ2-4, with a weak D call TRBD1 (6 bases). Trimming pared 6 bases from V and 5 bases from J, leaving 17 bases between. Germline V gene lookup returns CDR1 SNHLY and CDR2 FYNNEI. The CDR3 spans 15 residues. The CDR3 loop is CASRPLGGSENIQYF. The CDR3 DNA sequence: TGTGCCAGCAGGCCCTTAGGGGGATCGGAAAACATTCAGTACTTC.

Only one count was recorded for this clone. This chain uses TRBV30 with TRBJ1-1; TRBD1 is a possible D gene (6 bases). Germline V gene sequence: CDR1 GTSNPN, CDR2 SVGIG (reference sequence). Trimming cost V 5 bases and J 11 bases, with 15 bases left between them. CDR3 length equals 11 residues. Here the CDR3 reads CAWGTGTSAFF. The CDR3, as DNA: TGTGCCTGGGGAACCGGGACATCGGCTTTCTTT.